This is a list of T cell receptor beta chains from one sample in a study of cytomegalovirus exposure and HLA in healthy donors. The assay was immunoSEQ multiplex PCR, and TCRdb's table has in-frame clones only and misses some. The sample carries some 76,000 clones, about 94% recorded once. The sample consisted of PBMCs. These receptors were collected from a woman between 18 and 29 years old in good health and CMV-seronegative. The CDR3 runs from the conserved cysteine through the conserved F or W. D genes are given only for firm matches. Some rows mark clone size as missing; the rest say once, few, many or name a class of expanded clone.

J,V,D,size,DNA,CDR3
TRBJ2-7,TRBV19,TRBD2,-,TGTGCCAGTAGTATTCGGACTAGCGGGAGATACGAGCAGTACTTC,CASSIRTSGRYEQYF
TRBJ2-7,TRBV30,-,-,TGTGCCTGGAGCGATATTTGGCTTTACTTC,CAWSDIWLYF
TRBJ1-1,TRBV11-2,TRBD1,-,TGTGCCAGCAGCTTAGTGTGGGACAGGGACTCCGGGAAGAACACTGAAGCTTTCTTT,CASSLVWDRDSGKNTEAFF
TRBJ2-3,TRBV7-3,TRBD2,-,TGTGCCAGCAGCCCCCGCGATTGGGGGGGGACGGATACGCAGTATTTT,CASSPRDWGGTDTQYF
TRBJ1-1,TRBV28,-,-,TGTGCCAGCAGTGAAGGGGGACCGAACACTGAAGCTTTCTTT,CASSEGGPNTEAFF
TRBJ2-5,TRBV4-2,-,-,TGTGCCAGCAGCCTACCGAGGCGTACGGAGACCCAGTACTTC,CASSLPRRTETQYF
TRBJ2-1,TRBV28,TRBD2,-,TGTGCCAGCAGGTTAGGGGGACTAGCGGACCTGGGGCAGTTCTTC,CASRLGGLADLGQFF
TRBJ2-7,TRBV6-4,-,-,TGTGCCAGGACAGGGGGGACTAGCGCCTACGAGCAGTACTTC,CARTGGTSAYEQYF
TRBJ2-3,TRBV16,TRBD2,-,TGTGCCAGCAGCCAAGTCAAGCGGGGGGGCACAGATACGCAGTATTTT,CASSQVKRGGTDTQYF
TRBJ2-7,TRBV28,-,-,TGTGCCAGCAGTTTAATGCGGAACTACGAGCAGTACTTC,CASSLMRNYEQYF
TRBJ1-4,TRBV11-3,TRBD1,-,TGTGCCAGCAGCTTAGATGGGGACAGGGTTCTTAATGAAAAACTGTTTTTT,CASSLDGDRVLNEKLFF
TRBJ2-4,TRBV5-5,-,-,TGTGCCAGCAGCTGGGTGGAGGGTCCAAAAAACATTCAGTACTTC,CASSWVEGPKNIQYF
TRBJ1-2,TRBV29-1,TRBD1,-,TGCAGCGTTGAAGATACGACAGGGAGCTATGGCTACACCTTC,CSVEDTTGSYGYTF
TRBJ2-5,TRBV4-2,-,-,TGTGCCAGCAGCCAATATTCCGGCGGAGAAGAGACCCAGTACTTC,CASSQYSGGEETQYF
TRBJ2-2,TRBV28,TRBD1,-,TGTGCCAGCAGTTACCCAACAGGGGCTTCGAACACCGGGGAGCTGTTTTTT,CASSYPTGASNTGELFF
TRBJ2-3,TRBV5-4,TRBD1,once,TGTGCCAGCAGCAGGGACAGTACAGATACGCAGTATTTT,CASSRDSTDTQYF
TRBJ1-3,TRBV9,-,-,TGTGCCAGCAGCACCCTTCGGGGGGGCGGAAACACCATATATTTT,CASSTLRGGGNTIYF
TRBJ2-1,TRBV7-9,TRBD2,-,TGTGCCAGCAGCTTTTCCGCAGCGGGAGACTCCTACAATGAGCAGTTCTTC,CASSFSAAGDSYNEQFF
TRBJ2-1,TRBV27,TRBD1,-,TGTGCCAGCAGTTTATCCAAAACCGGGACAGGGGTCCACAATGAGCAGTTCTTC,CASSLSKTGTGVHNEQFF
TRBJ2-3,TRBV6-4,TRBD2,-,TGTGCCAGCAGTGACGAGGCGGGAGAGGAAGATACGCAGTATTTT,CASSDEAGEEDTQYF
TRBJ2-2,TRBV7-2,TRBD2,-,TGTGCCAGCAGCTCGGGACTAGCGGGGGTCACCGGGGAGCTGTTTTTT,CASSSGLAGVTGELFF
TRBJ2-7,TRBV11-2,-,once,TGTGCCAGCAGCTTTACGGGAGTTTCCTACGAGCAGTACTTC,CASSFTGVSYEQYF
TRBJ2-5,TRBV6-6,-,-,TGTGCCAGCAGTTACGGCGGCGGTCAAGAGACCCAGTACTTC,CASSYGGGQETQYF
TRBJ2-3,TRBV21-1,-,-,TGTGCCAGCAGCAAAGGGTGGACTAGCGGGAAGTTCGACTCCCGCACAGATACGCAGTATTTT,CASSKGWTSGKFDSRTDTQYF
TRBJ1-1,TRBV9,-,-,TGTGCCAGCAGCGTAGATGGCAGGGAGGGGGGTGAAGCTTTCTTT,CASSVDGREGGEAFF
TRBJ1-1,TRBV7-3,-,-,TGTGCCAGCAGCCCCGAGGGGGGGTGGGGTGAAGCTTTCTTT,CASSPEGGWGEAFF
TRBJ2-1,TRBV6-1,TRBD1,once,TGTGCCAGCAGTGAAGCGGAAACAGGGGGCTGGCGGGGTGAGCAGTTCTTC,CASSEAETGGWRGEQFF
TRBJ2-4,TRBV6-5,-,-,TGTGCCAGCAGTTACACAGGAAGTCTAGCCAAAAACATTCAGTACTTC,CASSYTGSLAKNIQYF